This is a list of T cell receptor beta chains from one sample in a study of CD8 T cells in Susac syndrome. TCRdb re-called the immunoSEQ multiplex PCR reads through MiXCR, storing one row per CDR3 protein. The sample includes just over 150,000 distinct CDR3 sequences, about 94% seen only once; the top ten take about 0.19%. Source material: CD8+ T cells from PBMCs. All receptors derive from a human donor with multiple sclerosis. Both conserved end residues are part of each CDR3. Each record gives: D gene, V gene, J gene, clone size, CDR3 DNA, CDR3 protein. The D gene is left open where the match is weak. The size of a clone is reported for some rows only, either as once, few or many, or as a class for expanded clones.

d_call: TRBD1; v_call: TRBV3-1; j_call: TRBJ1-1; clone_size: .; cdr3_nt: TGTGCCAGCAGCCAAGGCTCAGACAGGGGGCCTAGCACTGAAGCTTTCTTT; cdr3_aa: CASSQGSDRGPSTEAFF
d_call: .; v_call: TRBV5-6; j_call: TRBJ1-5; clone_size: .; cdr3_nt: TGTGCCAGCAGCTTGTCCCGGGACGGGAATCAACCCCAGCATTTT; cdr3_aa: CASSLSRDGNQPQHF
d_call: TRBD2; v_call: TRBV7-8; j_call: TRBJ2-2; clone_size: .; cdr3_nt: TGTGCCAGCAGCCCCAAGGCCGGCGGCGGGGGAACGAACACCGGGGAGCTGTTTTTT; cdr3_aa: CASSPKAGGGGTNTGELFF
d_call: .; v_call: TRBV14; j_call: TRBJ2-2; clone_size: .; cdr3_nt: TGTGCCAGCAGCCAAGGCCGGGACACACTGAACACCGGGGAGCTGTTTTTT; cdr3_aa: CASSQGRDTLNTGELFF
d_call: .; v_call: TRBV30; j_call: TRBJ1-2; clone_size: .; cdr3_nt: TGTGCCTCCCCCGGGGACAATAACTATGGCTACACCTTC; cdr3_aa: CASPGDNNYGYTF
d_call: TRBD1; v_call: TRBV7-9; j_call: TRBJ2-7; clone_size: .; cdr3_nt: TGTGCCAGCAGCCGATCCGGGACAGGGGACTACGAGCAGTACTTC; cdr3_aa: CASSRSGTGDYEQYF
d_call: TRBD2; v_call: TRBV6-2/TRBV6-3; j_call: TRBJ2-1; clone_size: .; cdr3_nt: TGTGCCAGCAGTCGGAAGGCCCTAGCGGGCTCCTACAATGAGCAGTTCTTC; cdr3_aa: CASSRKALAGSYNEQFF
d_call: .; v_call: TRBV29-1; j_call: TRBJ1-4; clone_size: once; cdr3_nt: TGCAGCGTTGAAGATGGTTCGACTAATGAAAAACTGTTTTTT; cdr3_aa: CSVEDGSTNEKLFF
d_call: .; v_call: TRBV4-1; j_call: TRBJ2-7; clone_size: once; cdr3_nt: TGCGCCAGCAGCCCACGCTCCGGGACCGCCTACGAGCAGTACTTC; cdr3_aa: CASSPRSGTAYEQYF
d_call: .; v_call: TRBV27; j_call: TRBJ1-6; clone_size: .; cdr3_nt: TGTGCCAGCAGTTCCCCGATGGGCACCCTCCACTTT; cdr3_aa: CASSSPMGTLHF
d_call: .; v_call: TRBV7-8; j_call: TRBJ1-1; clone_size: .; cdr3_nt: TGTGCCAGCAGCTCCCCCGTCACTGAAGCTTTCTTT; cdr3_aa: CASSSPVTEAFF
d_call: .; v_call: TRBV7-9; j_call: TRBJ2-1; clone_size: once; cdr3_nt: TGTGCCAGCAGCTTAGGTGGACTCAATGAGCAGTTCTTC; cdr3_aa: CASSLGGLNEQFF
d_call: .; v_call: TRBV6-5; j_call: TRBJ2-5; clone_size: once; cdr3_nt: TGTGCCAGCAGTTACTCGAAAAACAGACTCCAAGAGACCCAGTACTTC; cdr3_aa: CASSYSKNRLQETQYF
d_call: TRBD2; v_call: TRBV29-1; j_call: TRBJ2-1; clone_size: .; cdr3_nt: TGCAGCGTTGAAGGTTCCCAGCGGGGGGTCAATGAGCAGTTCTTC; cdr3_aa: CSVEGSQRGVNEQFF
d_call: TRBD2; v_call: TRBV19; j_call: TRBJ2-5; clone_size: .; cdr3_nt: TGTGCCAGTAGTATCGGGGCGGGGGTTCAAGAGACCCAGTACTTC; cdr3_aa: CASSIGAGVQETQYF
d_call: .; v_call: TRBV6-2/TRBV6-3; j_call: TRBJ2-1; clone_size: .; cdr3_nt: TGTGCCAGCAGTTCCCGGGACATTTGGTTCTTC; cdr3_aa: CASSSRDIWFF
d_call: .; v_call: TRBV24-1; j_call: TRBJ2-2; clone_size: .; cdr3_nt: TGTGCCACCAGTGAAACTAGATATCACGGGGAGCTGTTTTTT; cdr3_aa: CATSETRYHGELFF
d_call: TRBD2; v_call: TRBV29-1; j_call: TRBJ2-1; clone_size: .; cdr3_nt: TGCAGCGTTGTGGGGACTAGCGGGGGGGCCTACAATGAGCAGTTCTTC; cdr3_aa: CSVVGTSGGAYNEQFF
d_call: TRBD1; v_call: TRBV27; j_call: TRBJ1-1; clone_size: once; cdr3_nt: TGTGCCAGCAGTTTATCGAGGGGGACAGGGAACACTGAAGCTTTCTTT; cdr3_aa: CASSLSRGTGNTEAFF
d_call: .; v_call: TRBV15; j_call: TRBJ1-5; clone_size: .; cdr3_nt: TGTGCCACCAGCAGTACGACAACCTGGACTGATAATCAGCCCCAGCATTTT; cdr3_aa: CATSSTTTWTDNQPQHF
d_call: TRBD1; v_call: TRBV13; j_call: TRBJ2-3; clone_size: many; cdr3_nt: TGTGCCAGCGGGGGACAGGGGATTTTGGATACGCAGTATTTT; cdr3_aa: CASGGQGILDTQYF
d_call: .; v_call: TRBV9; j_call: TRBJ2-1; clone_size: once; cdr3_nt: TGTGCCAGCTCACCCTTTGCCTCCTACAATGAGCAGTTCTTC; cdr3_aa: CASSPFASYNEQFF
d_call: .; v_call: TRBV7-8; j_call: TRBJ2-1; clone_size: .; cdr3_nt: TGTGCCAGCAGCTTAGCGGAGGGGGCCCACAATGAGCAGTTCTTC; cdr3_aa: CASSLAEGAHNEQFF
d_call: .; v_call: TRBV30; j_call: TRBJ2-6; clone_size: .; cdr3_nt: TGTGCCTGGAGGGAAGCCGGGTCCTCTGGGGCCAACGTCCTGACTTTC; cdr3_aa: CAWREAGSSGANVLTF